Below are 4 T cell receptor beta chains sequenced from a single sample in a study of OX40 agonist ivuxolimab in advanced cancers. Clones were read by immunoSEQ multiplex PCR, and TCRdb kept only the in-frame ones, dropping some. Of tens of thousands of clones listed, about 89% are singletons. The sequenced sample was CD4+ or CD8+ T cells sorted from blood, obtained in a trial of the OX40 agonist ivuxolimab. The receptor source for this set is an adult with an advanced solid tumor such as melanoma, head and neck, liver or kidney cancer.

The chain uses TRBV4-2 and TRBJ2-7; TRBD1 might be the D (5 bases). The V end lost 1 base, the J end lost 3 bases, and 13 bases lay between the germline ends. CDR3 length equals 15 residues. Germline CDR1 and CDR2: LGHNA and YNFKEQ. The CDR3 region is CASSQVWQGLYEQYF. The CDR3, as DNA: TGTGCCAGCAGCCAAGTTTGGCAGGGTCTCTACGAGCAGTACTTC.

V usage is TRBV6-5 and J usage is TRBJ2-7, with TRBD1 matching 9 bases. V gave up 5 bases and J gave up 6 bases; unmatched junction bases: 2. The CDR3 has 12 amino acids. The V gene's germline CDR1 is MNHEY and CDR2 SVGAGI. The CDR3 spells CASSGTGREQYF. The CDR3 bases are TGTGCCAGCAGTGGGACAGGGCGCGAGCAGTACTTC.

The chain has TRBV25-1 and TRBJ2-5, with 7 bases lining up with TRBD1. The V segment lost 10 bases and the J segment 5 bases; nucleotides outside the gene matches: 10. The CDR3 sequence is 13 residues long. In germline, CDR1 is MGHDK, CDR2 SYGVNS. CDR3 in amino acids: CATAPGGMETQYF. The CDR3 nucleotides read TGTGCCACTGCACCAGGGGGTATGGAGACCCAGTACTTC.

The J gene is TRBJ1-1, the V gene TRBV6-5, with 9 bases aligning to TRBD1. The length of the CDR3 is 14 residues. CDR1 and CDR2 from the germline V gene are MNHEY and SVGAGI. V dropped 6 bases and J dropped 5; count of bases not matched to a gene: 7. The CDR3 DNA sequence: TGTGCCAGCAGCGTCACCGGGACAGGGACTGAAGCTTTCTTT. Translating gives CASSVTGTGTEAFF.